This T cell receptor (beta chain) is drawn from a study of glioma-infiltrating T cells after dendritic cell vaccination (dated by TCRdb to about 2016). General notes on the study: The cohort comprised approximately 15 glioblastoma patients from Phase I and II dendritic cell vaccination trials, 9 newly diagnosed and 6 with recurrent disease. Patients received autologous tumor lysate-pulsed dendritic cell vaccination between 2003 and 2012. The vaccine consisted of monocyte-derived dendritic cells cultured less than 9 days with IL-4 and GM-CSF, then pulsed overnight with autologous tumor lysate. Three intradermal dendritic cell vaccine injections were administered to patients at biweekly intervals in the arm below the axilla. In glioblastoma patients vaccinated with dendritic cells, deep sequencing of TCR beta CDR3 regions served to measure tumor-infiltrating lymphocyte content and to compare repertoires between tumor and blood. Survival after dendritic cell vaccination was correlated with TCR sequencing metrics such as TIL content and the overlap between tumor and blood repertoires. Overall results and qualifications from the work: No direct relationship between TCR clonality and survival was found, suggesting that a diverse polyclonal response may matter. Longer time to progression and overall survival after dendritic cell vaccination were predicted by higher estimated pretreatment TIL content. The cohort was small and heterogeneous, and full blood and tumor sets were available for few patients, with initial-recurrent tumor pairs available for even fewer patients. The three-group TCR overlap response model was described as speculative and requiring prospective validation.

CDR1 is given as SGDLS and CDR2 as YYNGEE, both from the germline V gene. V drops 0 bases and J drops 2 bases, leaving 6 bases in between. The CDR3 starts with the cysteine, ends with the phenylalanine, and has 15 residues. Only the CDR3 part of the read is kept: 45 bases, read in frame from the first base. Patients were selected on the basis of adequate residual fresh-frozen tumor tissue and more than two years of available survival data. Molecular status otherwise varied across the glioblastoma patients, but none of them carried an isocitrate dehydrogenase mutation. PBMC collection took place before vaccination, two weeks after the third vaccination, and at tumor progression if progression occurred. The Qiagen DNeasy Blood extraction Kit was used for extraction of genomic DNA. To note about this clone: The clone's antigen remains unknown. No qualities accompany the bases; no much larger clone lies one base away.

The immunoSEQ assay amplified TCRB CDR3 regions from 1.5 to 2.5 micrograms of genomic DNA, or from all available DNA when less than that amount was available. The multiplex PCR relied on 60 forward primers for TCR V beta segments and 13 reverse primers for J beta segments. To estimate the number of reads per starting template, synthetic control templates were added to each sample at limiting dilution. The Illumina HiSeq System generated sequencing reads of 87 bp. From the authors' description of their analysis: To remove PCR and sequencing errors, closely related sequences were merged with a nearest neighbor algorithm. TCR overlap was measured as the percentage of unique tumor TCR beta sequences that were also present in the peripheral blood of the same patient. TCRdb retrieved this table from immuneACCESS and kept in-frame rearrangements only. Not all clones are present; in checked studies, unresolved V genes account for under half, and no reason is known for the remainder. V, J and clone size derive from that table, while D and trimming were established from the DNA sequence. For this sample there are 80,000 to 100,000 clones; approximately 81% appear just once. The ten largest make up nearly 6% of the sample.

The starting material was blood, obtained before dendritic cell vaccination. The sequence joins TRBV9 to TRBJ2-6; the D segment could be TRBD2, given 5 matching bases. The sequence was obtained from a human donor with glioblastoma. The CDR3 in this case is CASSVGTPGANVLTF. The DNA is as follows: TGTGCCAGCAGCGTAGGGACTCCTGGGGCCAACGTCCTGACTTTC.